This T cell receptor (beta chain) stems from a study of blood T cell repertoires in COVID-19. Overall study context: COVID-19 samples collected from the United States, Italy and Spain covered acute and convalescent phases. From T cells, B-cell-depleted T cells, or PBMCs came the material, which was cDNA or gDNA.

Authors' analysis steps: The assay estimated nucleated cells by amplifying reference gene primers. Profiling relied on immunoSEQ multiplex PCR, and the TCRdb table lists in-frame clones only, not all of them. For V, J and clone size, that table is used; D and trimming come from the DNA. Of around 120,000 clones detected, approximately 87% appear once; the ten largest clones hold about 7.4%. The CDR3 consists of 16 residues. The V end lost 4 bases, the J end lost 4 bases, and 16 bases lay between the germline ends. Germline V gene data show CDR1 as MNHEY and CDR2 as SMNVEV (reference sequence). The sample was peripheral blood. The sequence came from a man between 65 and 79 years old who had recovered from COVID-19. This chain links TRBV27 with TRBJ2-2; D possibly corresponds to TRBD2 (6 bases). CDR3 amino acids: CASSSGGPGGTGELFF. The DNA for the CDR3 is TGTGCCAGCAGTTCAGGCGGTCCCGGGGGCACCGGGGAGCTGTTTTTT.